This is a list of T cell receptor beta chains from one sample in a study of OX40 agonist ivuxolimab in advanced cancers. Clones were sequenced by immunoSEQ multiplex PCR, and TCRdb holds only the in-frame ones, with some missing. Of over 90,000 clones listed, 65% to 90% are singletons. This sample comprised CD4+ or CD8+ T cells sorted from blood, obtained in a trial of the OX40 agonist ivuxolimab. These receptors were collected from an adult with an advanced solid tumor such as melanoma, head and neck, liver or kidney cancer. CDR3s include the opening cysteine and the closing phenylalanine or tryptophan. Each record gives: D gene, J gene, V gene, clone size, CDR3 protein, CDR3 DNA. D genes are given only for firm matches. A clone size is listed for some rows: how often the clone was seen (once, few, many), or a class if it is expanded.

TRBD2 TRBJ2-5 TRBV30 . CAWSGGGYETQYF TGTGCCTGGAGTGGGGGGGGGTATGAGACCCAGTACTTC
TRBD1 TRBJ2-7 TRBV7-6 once CASSFKVGGQGFYEQYF TGTGCCAGCAGCTTTAAGGTCGGGGGACAGGGGTTCTACGAGCAGTACTTC
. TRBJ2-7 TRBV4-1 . CASSQVTMQRTYEQYF TGCGCCAGCAGCCAAGTGACTATGCAGAGAACCTACGAGCAGTACTTC
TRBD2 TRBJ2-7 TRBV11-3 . CASSLVAGGNYEQYF TGTGCCAGCAGCTTAGTGGCGGGAGGGAACTACGAGCAGTACTTC
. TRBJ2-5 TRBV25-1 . CASSEVEQETQYF TGTGCCAGCAGTGAAGTGGAACAAGAGACCCAGTACTTC
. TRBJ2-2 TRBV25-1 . CASSESRTANTGELFF TGTGCCAGCAGTGAATCACGGACCGCGAACACCGGGGAGCTGTTTTTT
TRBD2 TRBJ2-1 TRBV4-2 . CASSQDRAGEYNEQFF TGTGCCAGCAGCCAAGATCGGGCGGGAGAGTACAATGAGCAGTTCTTC
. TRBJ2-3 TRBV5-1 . CASRPGDGTDTQYF TGCGCCAGCAGACCAGGGGACGGCACAGATACGCAGTATTTT
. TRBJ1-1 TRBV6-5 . CASSYSKGLEAFF TGTGCCAGCAGTTACTCGAAGGGGCTTGAAGCTTTCTTT
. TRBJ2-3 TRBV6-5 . CASSYIAPTDTQYF TGTGCCAGCAGTTATATCGCTCCCACAGATACGCAGTATTTT
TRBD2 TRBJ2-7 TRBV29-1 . CSVSGSSDEQYF TGCAGCGTCAGCGGGAGTTCCGACGAGCAGTACTTC
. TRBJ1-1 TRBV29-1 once CSVEQLWGTEAFF TGCAGCGTTGAACAGTTGTGGGGCACTGAAGCTTTCTTT
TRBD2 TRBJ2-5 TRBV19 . CASSQRTSGSTQYF TGTGCCAGTAGTCAAAGGACTAGCGGGAGCACCCAGTACTTC
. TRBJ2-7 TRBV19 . CASSIDLFSYEQYF TGTGCCAGTAGTATAGACTTGTTCTCCTACGAGCAGTACTTC
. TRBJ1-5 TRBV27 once CASSSGALRQPQHF TGTGCCAGCAGTTCAGGGGCCCTCCGGCAGCCCCAGCATTTT
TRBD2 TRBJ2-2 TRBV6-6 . CASSYSSGSSTGELFF TGTGCCAGCAGTTACTCTAGCGGGAGCAGTACCGGGGAGCTGTTTTTT
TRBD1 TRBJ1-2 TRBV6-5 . CASSLTTGLNDGYTF TGTGCCAGCAGCCTAACGACAGGGTTAAACGATGGCTACACCTTC
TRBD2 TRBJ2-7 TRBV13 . CASSLYGRVYEQYF TGTGCCAGCAGCTTATACGGGAGGGTCTACGAGCAGTACTTC
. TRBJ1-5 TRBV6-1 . CASSANTGRGLLVPQHF TGTGCCAGCAGTGCAAATACGGGAAGAGGTCTGTTAGTACCCCAGCATTTT
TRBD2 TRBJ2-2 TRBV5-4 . CASSPGLAGGKTGELFF TGTGCCAGCAGCCCGGGACTAGCGGGAGGAAAGACCGGGGAGCTGTTTTTT
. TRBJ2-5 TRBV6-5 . CASSDYREETQYF TGTGCCAGCAGTGACTACAGGGAAGAGACCCAGTACTTC
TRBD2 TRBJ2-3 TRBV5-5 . CASSVGTSGSYDTQYF TGTGCCAGCAGCGTCGGGACTAGCGGGAGCTACGATACGCAGTATTTT
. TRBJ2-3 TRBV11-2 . CASSLTGLGGTDTQYF TGTGCCAGCAGCTTAACCGGGTTAGGTGGAACAGATACGCAGTATTTT
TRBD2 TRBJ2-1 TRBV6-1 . CASNSGTSGGNEQFF TGTGCCAGCAATTCCGGGACTAGCGGGGGTAATGAGCAGTTCTTC
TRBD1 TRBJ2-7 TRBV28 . CASSFFRWTGGLGYEQYF TGTGCCAGCAGTTTTTTTCGGTGGACAGGGGGCTTGGGCTACGAGCAGTACTTC
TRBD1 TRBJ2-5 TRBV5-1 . CASSLQGGETQYF TGCGCCAGCAGCTTACAGGGGGGAGAGACCCAGTACTTC
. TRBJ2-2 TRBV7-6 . CASSLRASTGELFF TGTGCCAGCAGCCTAAGAGCCTCTACCGGGGAGCTGTTTTTT
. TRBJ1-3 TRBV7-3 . CASSANPGASGNTIYF TGTGCCAGCAGCGCAAACCCGGGGGCGAGTGGAAACACCATATATTTT
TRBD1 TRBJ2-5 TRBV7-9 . CASSQGTGQRETQYF TGTGCCAGCAGCCAAGGGACAGGTCAGAGGGAGACCCAGTACTTC
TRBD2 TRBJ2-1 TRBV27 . CASSLSGGQAEQFF TGTGCCAGCAGTTTAAGCGGGGGGCAGGCTGAGCAGTTCTTC
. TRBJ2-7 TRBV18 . CASSPLAPTYEQYF TGTGCCAGCTCACCCCTTGCGCCGACCTACGAGCAGTACTTC
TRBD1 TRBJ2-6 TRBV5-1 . CASSTGQASGANVLTF TGCGCCAGCAGCACGGGACAGGCATCTGGGGCCAACGTCCTGACTTTC
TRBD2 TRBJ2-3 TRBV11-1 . CASSFASGTSTDTQYF TGTGCCAGCAGCTTCGCTAGCGGGACTAGCACAGATACGCAGTATTTT
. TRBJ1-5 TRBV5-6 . CASSLQNQPQHF TGTGCCAGCAGCTTACAAAATCAGCCCCAGCATTTT
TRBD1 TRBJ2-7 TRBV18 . CASSPSGTGPYEQYF TGTGCCAGCTCACCATCCGGGACAGGCCCCTACGAGCAGTACTTC
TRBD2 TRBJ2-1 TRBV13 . CASSWGGRAFSYNEQFF TGTGCCAGCAGCTGGGGCGGGAGGGCCTTCTCCTACAATGAGCAGTTCTTC
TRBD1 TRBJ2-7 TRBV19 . CASSTSGTGSYEQYF TGTGCCAGTAGTACATCCGGGACAGGCTCCTACGAGCAGTACTTC